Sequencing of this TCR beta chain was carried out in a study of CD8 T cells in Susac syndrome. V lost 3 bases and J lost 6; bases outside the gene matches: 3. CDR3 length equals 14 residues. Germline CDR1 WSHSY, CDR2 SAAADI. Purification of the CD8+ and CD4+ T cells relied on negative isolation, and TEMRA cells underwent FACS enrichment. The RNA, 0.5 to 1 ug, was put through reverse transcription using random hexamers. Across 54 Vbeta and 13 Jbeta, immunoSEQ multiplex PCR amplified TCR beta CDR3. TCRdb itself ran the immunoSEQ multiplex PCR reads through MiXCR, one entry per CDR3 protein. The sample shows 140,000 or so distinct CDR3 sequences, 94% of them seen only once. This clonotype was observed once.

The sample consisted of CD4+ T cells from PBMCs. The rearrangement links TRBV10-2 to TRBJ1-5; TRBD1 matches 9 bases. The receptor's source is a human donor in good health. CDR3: CASSDPDRGQPQHF. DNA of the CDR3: TGCGCCAGCAGTGACCCGGACAGGGGTCAGCCCCAGCATTTT.